Listed below are T cell receptor beta chains from one sample, sequenced in a study of graft-versus-host responses after intestinal transplantation. TCRdb keeps only in-frame clones here, not all; method: immunoSEQ multiplex PCR. This table has roughly 19,000 clones, roughly 72% appearing once. The material sequenced was ileum tissue, taken roughly 21 days after intestinal transplant. These receptors came from a human patient who received an intestinal transplant, so some T cells may come from the graft donor. The CDR3 runs from the conserved cysteine through the conserved F or W. The D gene is left open where the match is weak. Clone size is not always given. Where it is, it says once, few, many or a class for expanded clones.

>.|TRBJ2-1|.|TRBV7-9
TGTGCCAGCAGCCGGGACTCGTACAATGAGCAGTTCTTC
CASSRDSYNEQFF
>TRBD2|TRBJ2-1|.|TRBV29-1
TGCAGCGTCATGACTAGCGTGGGCTACAATGAGCAGTTCTTC
CSVMTSVGYNEQFF
>TRBD1|TRBJ1-5|.|TRBV18
TGTGCCAGCTCACCAAATACAGGGGTTGGTCAGCCCCAGCATTTT
CASSPNTGVGQPQHF
>TRBD2|TRBJ2-1|few|TRBV2
TGTGCCACCCCCCTCACTAGCGGGGGGGCTTATGAGCAGTTCTTC
CATPLTSGGAYEQFF
>.|TRBJ2-7|.|TRBV5-4
TGTGCCAGCAGCTCCCCCCCTAGCGACGAGCAGTACTTC
CASSSPPSDEQYF
>.|TRBJ2-3|once|TRBV30
TGTGCCTGGAGTGTGTCAGGGGCGAGCACAGATACGCAGTATTTT
CAWSVSGASTDTQYF
>TRBD1|TRBJ2-2|.|TRBV18
TGTGCCAGCTCACCTCCCAGCAGGGGGCCGATCACCGGGGAGCTGTTTTTT
CASSPPSRGPITGELFF
>.|TRBJ2-7|.|TRBV29-1
TGCAGCGTTGCTTCCCTTAGACAGAGCTCCTACGAGCAGTACTTC
CSVASLRQSSYEQYF
>.|TRBJ1-6|.|TRBV5-1
TGCGCCAGCAGCTTGACGATCCGAGCCGACTCCTATAATTCACCCCTCCACTTT
CASSLTIRADSYNSPLHF
>.|TRBJ1-1|.|TRBV7-2
TGTGCCAGCAGCTTAGGTATTTACTTGATGAACACTGAAGCTTTCTTT
CASSLGIYLMNTEAFF
>TRBD2|TRBJ2-1|few|TRBV7-9
TGTGCCAGCAGCTTAGTGGCGGGGGGTCACAATGAGCAGTTCTTC
CASSLVAGGHNEQFF
>TRBD1|TRBJ2-5|.|TRBV6-1
TGTGCCAGCACTCTCTTACAGGGGGCAGGGGAGACCCAGTACTTC
CASTLLQGAGETQYF
>.|TRBJ1-5|once|TRBV9
TGTGCCAGCAGCGCGATCGGTGGCAATCAGCCCCAGCATTTT
CASSAIGGNQPQHF
>.|TRBJ1-2|.|TRBV11-2
TGTGCCAGCAGCTTCCAGGGGCGAATCTATGGCTACACCTTC
CASSFQGRIYGYTF
>.|TRBJ2-7|.|TRBV7-8
TGTGCCAGCAGCGTTCTTGCCGCGGCAGGGAAAGTTTACGAGCAGTACTTC
CASSVLAAAGKVYEQYF
>.|TRBJ1-3|.|TRBV7-8
TGTGCCAGCAGCTTAGTATGGCCCTCTGGAAACACCATATATTTT
CASSLVWPSGNTIYF
>.|TRBJ1-5|.|TRBV5-6
TGTGCCAGCAGCGTGACGACAACTAGCAATCAGCCCCAGCATTTT
CASSVTTTSNQPQHF
>TRBD1|TRBJ1-1|few|TRBV5-1
TGCGCCAGCAGCTTGTCGTATGCCGGGACAGGGACCACTGAAGCTTTCTTT
CASSLSYAGTGTTEAFF
>.|TRBJ1-4|.|TRBV2
TGTGCCAGCATCGAGGTTTTTCCGGGGGAAAAACTGTTTTTT
CASIEVFPGEKLFF
>TRBD1|TRBJ1-2|.|TRBV4-2
TGTGCCAGCAGCCAATTGGGACAGAGAGATAACTATGGCTACACCTTC
CASSQLGQRDNYGYTF
>.|TRBJ1-2|.|TRBV2
TGTGCCAGCAGTGAGTTCGGCAGGGCTTCCTATGGCTACACCTTC
CASSEFGRASYGYTF
>.|TRBJ2-7|.|TRBV7-9
TGTGCCAGCAGCTTTTCAGGGAACGAGCAGTACTTC
CASSFSGNEQYF
>TRBD1|TRBJ1-2|.|TRBV27
TGTGCCAGCAGGACAGGGGGCGGTGGCTATGGCTACACCTTC
CASRTGGGGYGYTF
>.|TRBJ2-1|.|TRBV6-4
TGTGCCAGCAGTGACTCCCTAGAACTCAATGAGCAGTTCTTC
CASSDSLELNEQFF
>TRBD2|TRBJ2-5|.|TRBV11-3
TGTGCCAGCAGCTTAGAAGGACTAGCGATAGAGACCCAGTACTTC
CASSLEGLAIETQYF
>TRBD1|TRBJ2-1|.|TRBV13
TGTGCCAGCAGCACCCCCACAGGGGGGTCCTACAATGAGCAGTTCTTC
CASSTPTGGSYNEQFF
>TRBD2|TRBJ2-7|.|TRBV5-4
TGTGCCAGCAGCCGAGCGTCTAGCGGGGGGTCTTCCTACGAGCAGTACTTC
CASSRASSGGSSYEQYF
>.|TRBJ2-1|.|TRBV7-7
TGTGCTAGCAGCTTAGGTGGGGGGTCGCAATTACATGAGCAGTTCTTC
CASSLGGGSQLHEQFF
>TRBD1|TRBJ2-7|.|TRBV5-4
TGTGCCAGCAGCTTGGGGACAGGAAGAATCTACGAGCAGTACTTC
CASSLGTGRIYEQYF
>TRBD1|TRBJ2-7|few|TRBV30
TGTGCCTGGATGTCCCGACAGGGGGGTTACGAGCAGTACTTC
CAWMSRQGGYEQYF
>TRBD1|TRBJ1-2|.|TRBV5-4
TGTGCCAGCAGCTCTCCGGCAGGGGGTATGGTGGGTGGCTACACCTTC
CASSSPAGGMVGGYTF
>TRBD1|TRBJ1-1|.|TRBV7-9
TGTGCCAGCAGCTTACTGGACAGGGGGAACACTGAAGCTTTCTTT
CASSLLDRGNTEAFF
>TRBD2|TRBJ2-3|few|TRBV10-3
TGTGCCATCAGACTAGCGGGGCGCACAGATACGCAGTATTTT
CAIRLAGRTDTQYF
>.|TRBJ2-2|.|TRBV5-1
TGCGCCAGCAGCTCCGACAGGACCGGGGAGCTGTTTTTT
CASSSDRTGELFF
>.|TRBJ1-4|few|TRBV5-6
TGTGCCAGCAGCTTTTCGGGGGTAAGGGAAAAACTGTTTTTT
CASSFSGVREKLFF
>.|TRBJ2-7|once|TRBV27
TGTGCCAGCAGCTTCGGGGGTAGCGTCTCCTACGAGCAGTACTTC
CASSFGGSVSYEQYF
>TRBD1|TRBJ1-2|.|TRBV18
TGTGCCAGCTCACAAAGAACCGGGACAGCTAACTATGGCTACACCTTC
CASSQRTGTANYGYTF
>.|TRBJ1-3|.|TRBV28
TGTGCCAGCAGTACTACAGGGTACCCTGGAAACACCATATATTTT
CASSTTGYPGNTIYF
>.|TRBJ1-5|.|TRBV2
TGTGCCAGCACCCTCACTGGGGGGGAGAGGAATCAGCCCCAGCATTTT
CASTLTGGERNQPQHF
>TRBD2|TRBJ2-1|few|TRBV4-1
TGCGCCAGCAGCCTCATAGCGGGAGCTGAGAACAATGAGCAGTTCTTC
CASSLIAGAENNEQFF
>TRBD2|TRBJ2-7|medium-sized|TRBV27
TGTGCCAGCAGTTACGGGAGGGGGTACGAGCAGTACTTC
CASSYGRGYEQYF
>.|TRBJ1-1|.|TRBV7-9
TGTGCCAGCAGCTTAGTGACAATCCAGGGCATTACTGAAGCTTTCTTT
CASSLVTIQGITEAFF
>.|TRBJ2-1|.|TRBV9
TGTGCCAGCAGCGTAGGGGCAGGGAATATGGGTGAGCAGTTCTTC
CASSVGAGNMGEQFF
>.|TRBJ1-4|few|TRBV4-2
TGTGCCAGCCGAGGTAGACAGCAGTCGCTATCTAATGAAAAACTGTTTTTT
CASRGRQQSLSNEKLFF
>.|TRBJ2-7|.|TRBV27
TGTGCCAGCAGCCCAGCGGGTAACTACGAGCAGTACTTC
CASSPAGNYEQYF